A selection of T cell receptor beta chains follows, all from one sample in a study of metastatic and nonmetastatic thyroid tumors. MiXCR was used by TCRdb to re-call the PCR reads. The sample consists of over 25,000 clones, over 12% of them appearing once. Specimen: blood. These receptors were taken from a male donor with papillary thyroid cancer or a benign thyroid nodule (not recorded which). Some clones in this sample may be carry-over from other donors' samples. Both conserved end residues are part of each CDR3. Fields, in order: clone size, J gene, D gene, V gene, CDR3 DNA, CDR3 protein. The D gene is left open where the match is weak. Size tells how often a clone was seen (once, few, many) or the class of an expanded clone, and some rows leave it out.

size: many
J: TRBJ1-6
D: TRBD1
V: TRBV28
DNA: TGTGCCAGCGACAGGGTCCCAAATTCACCCCTCCACTTT
CDR3: CASDRVPNSPLHF

size: many
J: TRBJ1-2
D: NA
V: TRBV12-3/TRBV12-4
DNA: TGTGCCAGCAGGGGGGCCACAGGGACCGGCTACACCTTC
CDR3: CASRGATGTGYTF

size: many
J: TRBJ2-1
D: TRBD2
V: TRBV10-1
DNA: TGCGCCAGCACCAACGCGTCTAGCGGGAGGGCCGAGGGGAATGAGCAGTTCTTC
CDR3: CASTNASSGRAEGNEQFF

size: many
J: TRBJ1-5
D: NA
V: TRBV2
DNA: TGTGCCAGCAGTGGACCCCTTAGCAATCAGCCCCAGCATTTT
CDR3: CASSGPLSNQPQHF

size: many
J: TRBJ2-2
D: TRBD2
V: TRBV7-6
DNA: TGTGCCAGCAGCTCGGGACTAGCGGGGGAGCTGTTTTTT
CDR3: CASSSGLAGELFF

size: many
J: TRBJ2-1
D: NA
V: TRBV7-3
DNA: TGTGCCAGCAGCTTAAGGCAGATGGGGAACAATGAGCAGTTCTTC
CDR3: CASSLRQMGNNEQFF

size: many
J: TRBJ1-4
D: NA
V: TRBV5-5
DNA: TGTGCCAGCAGCCAACCAGCGCTTAATGAAAAACTGTTTTTT
CDR3: CASSQPALNEKLFF

size: many
J: TRBJ2-3
D: TRBD1
V: TRBV19
DNA: TGTGCCAGCGGGACAGGGCTCACAGATACGCAGTATTTT
CDR3: CASGTGLTDTQYF

size: many
J: TRBJ2-7
D: TRBD2
V: TRBV6-1
DNA: TGTGCCAGCAATATCCTAGCGGGGGGGCTCTACGAGCAGTACTTC
CDR3: CASNILAGGLYEQYF

size: many
J: TRBJ2-7
D: TRBD2
V: TRBV7-2
DNA: TGTGCCAGCAGCTTTTTAGCGGGGACCTCCTACGAGCAGTACTTC
CDR3: CASSFLAGTSYEQYF

size: NA
J: TRBJ2-6
D: NA
V: TRBV19
DNA: TGTGCCAGTAGTATCCTAACCGGGTCTGTGTTCTCTGGGGCCAACGGCCTGACTTTC
CDR3: CASSILTGSVFSGANGLTF

size: many
J: TRBJ2-5
D: NA
V: TRBV2
DNA: TGTGCCAGCAGTGAGGGGGCCTCGAGCCAAGAGACCCAGTACTTC
CDR3: CASSEGASSQETQYF

size: NA
J: TRBJ1-1
D: NA
V: TRBV30
DNA: TGTGCCTGGAATATGGGGAGGGGGACTGAAGCTTTCTTT
CDR3: CAWNMGRGTEAFF

size: many
J: TRBJ2-1
D: TRBD1
V: TRBV4-1
DNA: TGCGCCAGCAGGACAGGGACCCGGAGCGATGAGCAGTTCTTC
CDR3: CASRTGTRSDEQFF

size: many
J: TRBJ1-2
D: TRBD1
V: TRBV12-3/TRBV12-4
DNA: TGTGCCAGCAGTCCCGGACAGGGGGCTCTGGGATATGGCTACACCTTC
CDR3: CASSPGQGALGYGYTF

size: many
J: TRBJ2-7
D: NA
V: TRBV6-1
DNA: TGTGCCAGCAGTGAGAATGCGGCCTACGAGCAGTACTTC
CDR3: CASSENAAYEQYF

size: many
J: TRBJ2-5
D: NA
V: TRBV5-4
DNA: TGTGCCAGTGGCGGGCCGGAGACCCAGTACTTC
CDR3: CASGGPETQYF

size: many
J: TRBJ2-3
D: NA
V: TRBV2
DNA: TGTGCCAGCAGTGATCGCTATCGGGCCGATACGCAGTATTTT
CDR3: CASSDRYRADTQYF

size: many
J: TRBJ2-3
D: NA
V: TRBV29-1
DNA: TGCAGCGTTCAGGGGCCAGTCACAGATACGCAGTATTTT
CDR3: CSVQGPVTDTQYF